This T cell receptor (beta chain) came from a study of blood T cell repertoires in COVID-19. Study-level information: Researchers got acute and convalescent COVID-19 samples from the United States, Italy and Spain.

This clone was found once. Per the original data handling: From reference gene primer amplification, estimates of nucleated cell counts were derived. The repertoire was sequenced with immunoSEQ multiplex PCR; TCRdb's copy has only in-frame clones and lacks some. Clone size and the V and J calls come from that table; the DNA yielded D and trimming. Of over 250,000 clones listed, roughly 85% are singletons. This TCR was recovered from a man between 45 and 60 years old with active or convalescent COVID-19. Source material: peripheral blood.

The CDR3 protein is CAARLAGGPDYEQYF. The CDR3 DNA reads TGTGCCGCGAGACTAGCGGGAGGGCCGGACTACGAGCAGTACTTC. J is TRBJ2-7 and V is TRBV19; 14 positions match TRBD2. V was pared by 11 bases and J by 3 bases, with 9 bases of the junction left unmatched. The CDR3 is 15 amino acids. The germline V gene has CDR1 LNHDA and CDR2 SQIVND (reference sequence).